This T cell receptor beta chain was recorded in a study of blood T cell repertoires in COVID-19. TCRdb keeps only in-frame clones here, not all; method: immunoSEQ multiplex PCR. The sample holds 300,000 or so clones, roughly nine tenths seen once. CDR3 size: 15 residues. Trimming cost V 5 bases and J 0 bases, with 11 bases left between them. Germline assignment: CDR1 SEHNR and CDR2 FQNEAQ (reference sequence). J is TRBJ1-5 and V is TRBV7-9, with D uncertain. The sequence was collected from a woman between 25 and 40 years old who had recovered from COVID-19. The sample consisted of PBMCs or T cells enriched from blood (not recorded which). CDR3 residues: CASSRTGDSNQPQHF. DNA of the CDR3: TGTGCCAGCAGCAGGACGGGAGATAGCAATCAGCCCCAGCATTTT.